This TCR beta chain was recorded in a study of blood T cell repertoires in COVID-19. Original methodology: Counts of nucleated cells, estimated from reference gene primer amplification, were obtained. Method: immunoSEQ multiplex PCR; TCRdb's copy keeps in-frame clones and lacks some. The V and J calls and clone size are taken from that table; D and trimming were inferred from the DNA. The data contain some 400,000 clones, 85% to 90% of them singletons. Germline CDR1 SGDLS, CDR2 YYNGEE. The CDR3 has 15 amino acids. J was trimmed by 9 bases and V by 0 bases; bases with no gene match: 11. Across under 25 US areas, participants ranged in age from roughly 18 to 95 years. Cohort allocation depended upon clinical history that participants reported. Cohort 3 recovery required two negative PCRs, clearance, or symptom resolution.

This clonotype originated in a man aged 25 to 40 who had recovered from COVID-19. The sample consisted of PBMCs or T cells enriched from blood (not recorded which). The V call is TRBV9, the J call TRBJ2-7; 8 positions agree with TRBD2. The CDR3 loop is CASSVEGTRTQVQYF. CDR3 coding DNA: TGTGCCAGCAGCGTAGAGGGGACTAGGACCCAGGTGCAGTACTTC.